The clone carrying this T cell receptor (beta chain) was detected ten times or more. The antigen is undetermined. Germline lookup yields CDR1 SEHNR and CDR2 FQNEAQ (reference sequence). V was trimmed by 3 bases and J by 5 bases, leaving 11 bases between them. The CDR3 is made up of 14 amino acids. Individual cDNA molecules were tagged with unique molecular identifiers. MiXCR was run by TCRdb on the 5' RACE reads, yielding one entry per CDR3 protein. The sample lists about 49,000 distinct CDR3 sequences, approximately 4.1% occurring once. This entry belongs to a study of early T cells in non-severe SARS-CoV-2 infection. Looking at the study overall: Unsorted whole-blood RNA was sequenced in bulk, leaving chains unpaired. Findings and limits, study-wide: A preference for anti-spike CD8 responses marked VDJdb matching, which missed private and CD4 specificities.

The chain links TRBV7-9 to TRBJ2-1; D unresolved. The sequence was collected from an adult who was a healthcare worker with PCR-confirmed SARS-CoV-2 infection or an uninfected control (not recorded which). The sample was whole blood. DNA of the CDR3: TGTGCCAGCAGCTTGGGGTCGGCGAACAATGAGCAGTTCTTC. Its protein is CASSLGSANNEQFF. The whole variable domain, filled in from reference TRBV7-9 and TRBJ2-1, reads DTGVSQNPRHKITKRGQNVTFRCDPISEHNRLYWYRQTLGQGPEFLTYFQNEAQLEKSRLLSDRFSAERPKGSFSTLEIQRTEQGDSAMYLCASSLGSANNEQFFGPGTRLTVL.